Listed here are 19 T cell receptor beta chains from one sample, sequenced in a study of cytomegalovirus exposure and HLA in healthy donors. PCR was performed using 60 Vbeta and 13 Jbeta primers. TCRdb's table, derived via immunoSEQ multiplex PCR, lists solely in-frame clones and lacks some. The sample has roughly 170,000 clones, approximately 80% seen once; the top ten hold roughly 5%. The specimen was PBMCs. The receptors originated from a man between 18 and 29 years old in good health and CMV-seronegative.

The rearrangement links TRBV7-6 to TRBJ1-1; perhaps TRBD1 as D (5 bases). Trimming pared 2 bases from V and 7 bases from J, leaving 11 bases between. This CDR3 is built from 13 residues. Germline-derived CDR1 and CDR2 are SGHVS and FNYEAQ. For the CDR3, the DNA is TGTGCCAGCAGCTTAAGTGGGGGGAGTGAAGCTTTCTTT. This translates into CASSLSGGSEAFF.

Here the CDR3 reads CASSLIPGTENNSPLHF. CDR3 in DNA: TGTGCCAGCAGCCTTATCCCGGGGACAGAGAATAATTCACCCCTCCACTTT. The chain recombines TRBV27 with TRBJ1-6, with TRBD1 matching 7 bases. Germline CDR1 MNHEY, CDR2 SMNVEV (reference sequence). The length of the CDR3 is 17 residues. V gave up 6 bases and J gave up 5 bases; unmatched junction bases: 13.

The genes are TRBV7-2 and TRBJ2-1; 10 positions agree with TRBD2. CDR3 length: 15 amino acids. Per the germline V gene, CDR1 is SGHTA and CDR2 is FQGNSA. Unmatched junction bases numbered 2, after V lost 5 bases and J lost 1 base. The CDR3 DNA follows: TGTGCCAGCAGCGAACTAGCGGGATCCTACAATGAGCAGTTCTTC. Protein sequence: CASSELAGSYNEQFF.

This chain joins TRBV9 and TRBJ1-5, with 11 bases aligning to TRBD1. Germline assignment: CDR1 SGDLS and CDR2 YYNGEE. This CDR3 region has 15 residues. Germline trimming cut 4 bases from V and 8 bases from J; bases unmatched to any gene: 8. CDR3 DNA: TGTGCCAGCAGCCCAGGACAGGGGGCAGGGGAGCCCCAGCATTTT. This encodes CASSPGQGAGEPQHF.

The chain is built from TRBV28 and TRBJ1-1; D is ambiguous. V dropped 4 bases and J dropped 7 bases, with 19 bases sitting between them. The germline V gene encodes CDR1 MDHEN and CDR2 SYDVKM. This CDR3 comprises 15 residues. CDR3 sequence (DNA): TGTGCCAGCAGTTCCCCCGGGAGAGGTTTATTTGAAGCTTTCTTT. This gives the protein CASSSPGRGLFEAFF. The full variable domain, its missing parts supplied by reference TRBV28 and TRBJ1-1, is DVKVTQSSRYLVKRTGEKVFLECVQDMDHENMFWYRQDPGLGLRLIYFSYDVKMKEKGDIPEGYSVSREKKERFSLILESASTNQTSMYLCASSSPGRGLFEAFFGQGTRLTVV.

The chain couples TRBV5-1 to TRBJ1-1, with D unresolved. Trimming removed 0 bases at V and 10 bases at J, with 7 bases between. The CDR3 has 11 amino acids. CDR1 and CDR2 from the germline V gene are SGHRS and YFSETQ. CDR3 sequence (DNA): TGCGCCAGCAGCTTGGCTGGACTAGCTTTCTTT. Protein: CASSLAGLAFF.

V gene TRBV19 combines with J gene TRBJ2-1; 12 positions agree with TRBD2. CDR1 and CDR2 (germline): LNHDA, SQIVND (reference sequence). This CDR3 spans 16 amino acids. V dropped 8 bases and J dropped 4; count of bases not matched to a gene: 9. The CDR3 bases are TGTGCCAGTCAAACCCTAGCGGGGGGGCCGTACAATGAGCAGTTCTTC. Translated: CASQTLAGGPYNEQFF.

The V and J genes are TRBV30 and TRBJ1-1; the D is unclear. With 2 bases removed from V and 11 bases from J, the gap between germline ends came to 18 bases. The CDR3 is 13 residues long. Germline V gene lookup returns CDR1 GTSNPN and CDR2 SVGIG (reference sequence). CDR3: CAWSRGFDGLAFF. In nucleotides, the CDR3 is TGTGCCTGGAGTCGAGGCTTTGACGGGTTGGCTTTCTTT. Supplemented by reference TRBV30 and TRBJ1-1, the full variable domain reads SQTIHQWPATLVQPVGSPLSLECTVEGTSNPNLYWYRQAAGRGLQLLFYSVGIGQISSEVPQNLSASRPQDRQFILSSKKLLLSDSGFYLCAWSRGFDGLAFFGQGTRLTVV.

This sequence joins TRBV28 and TRBJ2-1; TRBD2 matches 7 bases. Unmatched junction bases numbered 2, after V lost 3 bases and J lost 6 bases. The CDR3 has 13 residues. The V gene's germline CDR1 is MDHEN and CDR2 SYDVKM. The CDR3 DNA reads as TGTGCCAGCAGTTTTGGACTAGTCAATGAGCAGTTCTTC. Translated, it gives CASSFGLVNEQFF. Drawing the rest from reference TRBV28 and TRBJ2-1, the complete variable domain is DVKVTQSSRYLVKRTGEKVFLECVQDMDHENMFWYRQDPGLGLRLIYFSYDVKMKEKGDIPEGYSVSREKKERFSLILESASTNQTSMYLCASSFGLVNEQFFGPGTRLTVL.

This clone turned up a few times. This rearrangement joins TRBV6-1 to TRBJ1-2; 7 nucleotides align to TRBD1. CDR1 is MNHNS and CDR2 is SASEGT in the germline V gene. The CDR3 runs 13 residues. After removal of 4 bases from V and 5 bases from J, the junction contained 4 bases not matched to a gene. CDR3 in DNA: TGTGCCAGCAGTGGGACAGGTGGATATGGCTACACCTTC. Translating it yields CASSGTGGYGYTF.

The chain combines TRBV6-5 with TRBJ2-2, with 10 bases lining up with TRBD2. After removal of 2 bases from V and 7 bases from J, the junction contained 4 bases not matched to a gene. The germline CDR1 and CDR2 sequences are MNHEY and SVGAGI. The CDR3 sequence is 15 residues long. The CDR3 DNA reads TGTGCCAGCAGTTACGCAGCGGGAGGGCTCGGGGAGCTGTTTTTT. Translated: CASSYAAGGLGELFF.

Of note for this clone: Distinct nucleotide sequences in the sample also encode this CDR3. V usage is TRBV28 and J usage is TRBJ2-3, with TRBD2 matching over 10 bases. Germline values: CDR1 MDHEN, CDR2 SYDVKM. J lost 1 base, V lost 6 bases, and 7 bases had no gene match. The CDR3 contains 16 residues. The CDR3 reads CASSPLAGVGTDTQYF. The CDR3 nucleotides read TGTGCCAGCAGCCCCCTAGCGGGAGTGGGCACAGATACGCAGTATTTT.

The chain combines TRBV7-2 with TRBJ2-7; 8 nucleotides line up with TRBD1. Germline V lookup: CDR1 SGHTA, CDR2 FQGNSA. This CDR3 is built from 14 residues. Trimming removed 4 bases from V and 2 bases from J; junction bases left unmatched: 4. CDR3 nucleotide sequence: TGTGCCAGCAGCTCGTGGACAGGGCCCTACGAGCAGTACTTC. Translation: CASSSWTGPYEQYF.

The genes are TRBV6-5 and TRBJ2-2, with 7 bases fitting TRBD2. There are 14 residues in the CDR3. Germline loops: CDR1 MNHEY, CDR2 SVGAGI. V gave up 6 bases and J gave up 4 bases; unmatched junction bases: 5. The CDR3 DNA is TGTGCCAGCAGGGCTAGCGGTCCCACCGGGGAGCTGTTTTTT. Translated: CASRASGPTGELFF.

The chain employs TRBV19 and TRBJ2-1; D is perhaps TRBD1 (6 bases). There are 15 residues in the CDR3. Trimming left V 3 bases short and J 4 bases short, with 13 bases between. Germline lookup yields CDR1 LNHDA and CDR2 SQIVND (reference sequence). This chain's CDR3 is CASSMGSRGYNEQFF. Here the CDR3 DNA reads TGTGCCAGTAGTATGGGATCGAGGGGGTACAATGAGCAGTTCTTC.

The V and J genes are TRBV4-3 and TRBJ2-7; TRBD1 matches 7 bases. The CDR3 has 15 amino acids. Germline-derived CDR1 and CDR2 are LGHNA and YSLEER. Unmatched junction bases numbered 4, after V lost 0 bases and J lost 2 bases. CDR3 in DNA: TGCGCCAGCAGCCAAGATTTACAGGGGACCTACGAGCAGTACTTC. Protein product: CASSQDLQGTYEQYF.

The rearrangement uses TRBV19 and TRBJ1-6, with 8 bases aligning to TRBD1. Germline V gene sequence: CDR1 LNHDA, CDR2 SQIVND (reference sequence). The junction had 9 bases not matched to a gene; V was cut back by 1 base and J by 7 bases. This CDR3 comprises 17 residues. In DNA form, the CDR3 reads TGTGCCAGTAGTATAGGGGGTTGGACAGGGACGAATTCACCCCTCCACTTT. Translated: CASSIGGWTGTNSPLHF. Full variable domain (remainder filled in from reference TRBV19 and TRBJ1-6): DGGITQSPKYLFRKEGQNVTLSCEQNLNHDAMYWYRQDPGQGLRLIYYSQIVNDFQKGDIAEGYSVSREKKESFPLTVTSAQKNPTAFYLCASSIGGWTGTNSPLHFGNGTRLTVT.

The gene calls are TRBV18 and TRBJ1-6; 9 nucleotides match TRBD1. Germline V CDR1 and CDR2: KGHSH, LQKENI. Unmatched junction bases numbered 2, after V lost 3 bases and J lost 5 bases. This CDR3 contains 15 residues. CDR3 protein: CASSPWTGDNSPLHF. CDR3 bases: TGTGCCAGCTCACCGTGGACAGGGGATAATTCACCCCTCCACTTT.

This sequence joins TRBV5-1 and TRBJ1-4; D may be TRBD1 (5 bases). The CDR3 contains 17 residues. V was clipped by 3 bases and J by 0 bases, with 15 bases between them. Germline values: CDR1 SGHRS, CDR2 YFSETQ. DNA of the CDR3: TGCGCCAGCAGCTACCGAATGGGGGGGACAACTAATGAAAAACTGTTTTTT. Its protein is CASSYRMGGTTNEKLFF.